Below are 12 T cell receptor beta chains sequenced from a single sample in a study of Ad26.COV2.S vaccination and SARS-CoV-2 variants. Stated treatment: some 20 received Ad26.COV2.S at low or high dose, single or two shots; 5 received placebo; per-sample allocation not given. Samples came from day 63 after the first vaccine or placebo injection. TCRdb keeps only in-frame clones here, not all; method: immunoSEQ multiplex PCR. The sample has approximately 360,000 clones; around 82% are singletons. Specimen: peripheral blood, collected in a trial of Ad26.COV2.S vaccine versus placebo. These receptors were taken from a person aged 18-65 years who received the Ad26.COV2.S COVID-19 vaccine or a placebo.

This chain joins TRBV5-6 and TRBJ2-7, with 11 bases fitting TRBD2. The CDR3 sequence is 14 residues long. Per germline, CDR1 SGHDT and CDR2 YYEEEE. J was trimmed by 5 bases and V by 3 bases; bases with no gene match: 4. CDR3 DNA sequence: TGTGCCAGCAGCTCACTAGCGGGGGATGACGAGCAGTACTTC. It is translated as CASSSLAGDDEQYF.

V usage is TRBV30 and J usage is TRBJ2-3; weak D call: TRBD2 (5 bases). The CDR3 consists of 13 residues. The germline CDR1 and CDR2 sequences are GTSNPN and SVGIG (reference sequence). Trimming cost V 1 base and J 5 bases, with 10 bases left between them. The CDR3 DNA is TGTGCCTGGAGTGGAGGGAACAGAGATACGCAGTATTTT. Its protein is CAWSGGNRDTQYF. Together with reference TRBV30 and TRBJ2-3, the CDR3 gives the full variable domain: SQTIHQWPATLVQPVGSPLSLECTVEGTSNPNLYWYRQAAGRGLQLLFYSVGIGQISSEVPQNLSASRPQDRQFILSSKKLLLSDSGFYLCAWSGGNRDTQYFGPGTRLTVL.

The genes are TRBV14 and TRBJ1-1; no clear D. The CDR3 is 16 residues long. Trimming stripped 4 bases from V and 11 bases from J, with 26 bases between. Germline CDR1 SGHDN, CDR2 FVKESK. Written as DNA, the CDR3 is TGTGCCAGCAGCCCCCAAGAGTGGCCCCCTAAGCTATCGGCTTTCTTT. Its translation is CASSPQEWPPKLSAFF.

The chain couples TRBV27 to TRBJ2-7; 11 bases align to TRBD1. Germline V gives CDR1 MNHEY, CDR2 SMNVEV (reference sequence). This CDR3 region has 14 residues. V was clipped by 6 bases and J by 2 bases; unmatched bases: 3. Written as DNA, the CDR3 is TGTGCCAGCAGCTGGACAGGGGGCCCCTACGAGCAGTACTTC. This encodes CASSWTGGPYEQYF.

The chain uses TRBV4-1 and TRBJ2-5, with TRBD1 identical over 8 bases. The CDR3 is 14 residues long. CDR1 and CDR2 (germline): MGHRA, YSYEKL. V lost 6 bases to trimming and J lost 5 bases; unmatched junction nucleotides: 8. The CDR3 sequence is CASRLQGASETQYF. The CDR3 nucleotides read TGCGCCAGCAGACTGCAGGGGGCTTCGGAGACCCAGTACTTC.

This chain joins TRBV3-1 (or the pseudogene TRBV3-2) and TRBJ1-1; D remains unclear. Trimming pared 4 bases from V and 5 bases from J, leaving 17 bases between. Germline V gene sequence: CDR1 LGHDT, CDR2 YNNKEL (reference sequence). This CDR3 spans 15 amino acids. CDR3 coding DNA: TGTGCCAGCAGCCCAATGGGAGGCGGAAGGACTGAAGCTTTCTTT. Amino acid sequence: CASSPMGGGRTEAFF.

V is TRBV25-1 and J is TRBJ2-2; 8 positions agree with TRBD2. The CDR3 has 12 amino acids. Germline-derived CDR1 and CDR2 are MGHDK and SYGVNS. V shed 8 bases and J 8 bases; nucleotides not matched to a gene: 4. CDR3 in amino acids: CASEAGEGELFF. The CDR3 DNA reads TGTGCCAGCGAAGCGGGAGAAGGGGAGCTGTTTTTT.

This clone was counted once. V is TRBV11-3 and J is TRBJ2-7; 9 bases map to TRBD1. V lost 1 base to trimming and J lost 5 bases; unmatched junction nucleotides: 3. The CDR3 sequence is 14 residues long. The germline gives CDR1 SGHNT, CDR2 YENEEA. In nucleotides, the CDR3 is TGTGCCAGCAGCTTAGCGGGACAGGGCGACGAGCAGTACTTC. Protein sequence: CASSLAGQGDEQYF.

The chain couples TRBV2 to TRBJ2-7, with D uncertain. The CDR3 totals 14 residues. Germline-derived CDR1 and CDR2 are SNHLY and FYNNEI. The V end lost 4 bases, the J end lost 2 bases, and 12 bases lay between the germline ends. Here the CDR3 reads CASSVGRTPYEQYF. The CDR3 bases are TGTGCCAGCAGTGTAGGCAGGACCCCCTACGAGCAGTACTTC.

The chain has TRBV5-1 and TRBJ2-5; D is tentatively TRBD1 or TRBD2 (5 bases each). The germline V gene has CDR1 SGHRS and CDR2 YFSETQ. CDR3 length: 15 residues. Deletions cut 3 bases from V and 3 bases from J, with 15 bases between. CDR3 amino acids: CASSWDPGSEETQYF. For the CDR3, the DNA is TGCGCCAGCAGCTGGGACCCGGGATCCGAAGAGACCCAGTACTTC.

This clone has only a few counts. This chain uses TRBV7-2 with TRBJ2-7, with 7 bases aligning to TRBD2. Germline CDR1 is SGHTA and CDR2 is FQGNSA. This CDR3 contains 15 residues. The V segment lost 4 bases and the J segment 0 bases; nucleotides outside the gene matches: 6. CDR3 sequence (DNA): TGTGCCAGCAGCTCCCAGACTAGCCCCTCCTACGAGCAGTACTTC. Protein product: CASSSQTSPSYEQYF.

About this clone: Additional DNA sequences in this sample encode the identical CDR3. The rearrangement links TRBV19 to TRBJ1-1; tentative D call: TRBD1 (5 bases). The CDR3 runs 13 residues. The germline gives CDR1 LNHDA, CDR2 SQIVND (reference sequence). The ends were cut back, 6 bases at V and 2 bases at J, with 10 bases in the middle. The CDR3 DNA is TGTGCCAGTAGGAGACAGTCCAACACTGAAGCTTTCTTT. It codes for CASRRQSNTEAFF.